The present T cell receptor (beta chain) was sequenced within a study of cytomegalovirus exposure and HLA in healthy donors. Study-wide results and limits: When a later analysis was performed, an Asian-associated ancestry cluster reportedly had fewer N-insertions than the roughly 730-donor mean.

Details on this clone: The antigen is undetermined.

Amplification used 60 Vbeta primers and 13 Jbeta primers. Sequenced by immunoSEQ multiplex PCR; TCRdb stores in-frame clones only, minus some. The sample comprises approximately 85,000 clones, 80% of which are singletons, and around 6.7% rests with the top ten. Trimming took 3 bases from V and 1 from J; bases not matched to a gene: 0. Germline values: CDR1 MRHNA, CDR2 SNTAGT. The CDR3 is 14 amino acids. The source of this sequence is a man aged 30 to 39 in good health and CMV-seronegative. The chain uses TRBV6-4 and TRBJ2-3, with TRBD2 matching 8 bases. The sequencing input was PBMCs. The CDR3 coding sequence is TGTGCCAGCAGTGAGCGGGGGGGCACAGATACGCAGTATTTT. Encoded protein: CASSERGGTDTQYF.